Presented here are 30 T cell receptor beta chains from one specimen sequenced in a study of ipilimumab plus nivolumab after autologous stem cell transplantation. Produced via immunoSEQ multiplex PCR; TCRdb's table is partial and in-frame only. The data contain 84,000 or so clones, 65% to 85% of them seen just once; the ten biggest clones take up roughly 2%. Sample: PBMCs, taken in a trial of ipilimumab plus nivolumab as post-transplant consolidation. Every receptor here comes from a male donor with diffuse large B-cell lymphoma.

The chain has TRBV2 and TRBJ1-2; D remains ambiguous. Looked up from germline, CDR1 is SNHLY and CDR2 is FYNNEI. With 0 bases removed from V and 7 bases from J, the gap between germline ends came to 12 bases. The CDR3 has 14 amino acids. The CDR3 sequence is CASSEAGWGAGYTF. The CDR3 DNA reads TGTGCCAGCAGTGAAGCGGGATGGGGAGCTGGCTACACCTTC.

The table lists this clone with a count of one. Additional DNA sequences in this sample encode the identical CDR3. As DNA, the CDR3 is TGCAGCGTTGTGGGGGCGGGGGGGCTGTACGCTTTCTTT. Protein sequence: CSVVGAGGLYAFF. The chain recombines TRBV29-1 with TRBJ1-1, with D tentatively TRBD1 (6 bases). The CDR3 contains 13 residues. CDR1 and CDR2 (germline): SQVTM, ANQGSEA. Trimming stripped 4 bases from V and 11 bases from J, with 20 bases between. The complete variable domain, with remaining parts taken from reference TRBV29-1 and TRBJ1-1, reads SAVISQKPSRDICQRGTSLTIQCQVDSQVTMMFWYRQQPGQSLTLIATANQGSEATYESGFVIDKFPISRPNLTFSTLTVSNMSPEDSSIYLCSVVGAGGLYAFFGQGTRLTVV.

DNA for the CDR3: TGTGCCAGTAGTCATACAGGGACGGTGGAGACCCAGTACTTC. Residues: CASSHTGTVETQYF. This chain connects TRBV19 to TRBJ2-5, with TRBD1 as a possible D gene (6 bases). The V end was cut by 5 bases, the J end by 5 bases, with 15 bases between. CDR3 size: 14 residues. The germline gives CDR1 LNHDA, CDR2 SQIVND (reference sequence).

The CDR3, as DNA: TGCGCCAGCAGCTTGGCAAAGCCGACCCCACTCGAGCAGTACTTC. It is translated as CASSLAKPTPLEQYF. The V and J genes are TRBV5-1 and TRBJ2-7; D is unresolved. The CDR3 has 15 residues. Germline V gene lookup returns CDR1 SGHRS and CDR2 YFSETQ. The V end was cut by 0 bases, the J end by 6 bases, with 16 bases between. Full variable domain (remainder filled in from reference TRBV5-1 and TRBJ2-7): KAGVTQTPRYLIKTRGQQVTLSCSPISGHRSVSWYQQTPGQGLQFLFEYFSETQRNKGNFPGRFSGRQFSNSRSEMNVSTLELGDSALYLCASSLAKPTPLEQYFGPGTRLTVT.

J is TRBJ2-1 and V is TRBV27; weak D call: TRBD1 (6 bases). The V and J ends lost 5 bases and 5 bases respectively, with 10 bases between them. CDR3 length: 13 residues. Per the germline V gene, CDR1 is MNHEY and CDR2 is SMNVEV (reference sequence). CDR3 amino acids: CASSTGSDNEQFF. Written as DNA, the CDR3 is TGTGCCAGCAGTACAGGGTCGGACAATGAGCAGTTCTTC.

The chain carries TRBV30 and TRBJ1-5; possible D gene TRBD1, 5 bases. V was cut by 0 bases and J by 0 bases, with 12 bases left in between. Looked up from germline, CDR1 is GTSNPN and CDR2 is SVGIG (reference sequence). There are 16 residues in the CDR3. The CDR3 coding sequence is TGTGCCTGGAGTGTTACAGGAGTCTATAGCAATCAGCCCCAGCATTTT. It codes for CAWSVTGVYSNQPQHF.

The CDR3 region has the DNA TGTGCCAGCAGCCCGGGGGGCCTGGGCGAGACCCAGTACTTC. It yields the protein CASSPGGLGETQYF. The chain employs TRBV7-3 and TRBJ2-5; a weak D match, TRBD2 (7 bases). This CDR3 is built from 14 residues. V lost 5 bases, J lost 5 bases, and 15 bases lay in between. Germline CDR1 reads SGHTA; CDR2 reads FQGTGA.

This chain joins TRBV19 and TRBJ2-4; perhaps TRBD1 as D (5 bases). Germline assignment: CDR1 LNHDA and CDR2 SQIVND (reference sequence). The CDR3 has 16 amino acids. Between the trimmed V and J ends, which lost 1 base and 1 base, there was a span of 11 bases. In DNA form, the CDR3 reads TGTGCCAGTAGTATAGGGGGCATGAGGGCCAAAAACATTCAGTACTTC. Its protein product is CASSIGGMRAKNIQYF. The entire variable domain, with the rest obtained from reference TRBV19 and TRBJ2-4, is as follows: DGGITQSPKYLFRKEGQNVTLSCEQNLNHDAMYWYRQDPGQGLRLIYYSQIVNDFQKGDIAEGYSVSREKKESFPLTVTSAQKNPTAFYLCASSIGGMRAKNIQYFGAGTRLSVL.

The V and J genes are TRBV7-2 and TRBJ2-3; 16 bases align to TRBD2. The CDR3 is made up of 18 amino acids. The V gene's germline CDR1 is SGHTA and CDR2 FQGNSA. V was pared by 5 bases and J by 3 bases, with 8 bases of the junction left unmatched. The CDR3 region is CASSPPGLAGGLTDTQYF. CDR3 in DNA: TGTGCCAGCAGCCCGCCGGGACTAGCGGGGGGGCTTACAGATACGCAGTATTTT.

The table lists this clone with a few counts. The chain uses TRBV18 and TRBJ1-1; TRBD1 is a possible D gene (5 bases). This CDR3 has 14 amino acids. V lost 3 bases to trimming and J lost 1 base, with 9 bases between them. CDR1 is KGHSH and CDR2 is LQKENI in the germline V gene. DNA for the CDR3: TGTGCCAGCTCACCCAAGACAGAGAACACTGAAGCTTTCTTT. This translates into CASSPKTENTEAFF.

The J gene is TRBJ1-1, the V gene TRBV6-5; D is undetermined. The V and J ends lost 0 bases and 5 bases respectively, with 10 bases between them. The CDR3 loop spans 14 amino acids. Germline CDR1 MNHEY, CDR2 SVGAGI. CDR3 region: CASSYSGGKTEAFF. The DNA of the CDR3 is TGTGCCAGCAGTTACTCTGGAGGGAAGACTGAAGCTTTCTTT.

The V and J genes are TRBV7-5 and TRBJ2-7; the table's D gene call, TRBD1, was not cross checked with the DNA. TRBV7-5 is noted as a pseudogene. CDR3 length equals 14 residues. In DNA form, the CDR3 reads TGTGTCAGAAGCGTCCGCCGGGGACACAAAGGAAGCTTGTTC. It translates to CVRSVRRGHKGSLF.

This clone was picked up a small number of times. This chain joins TRBV7-9 and TRBJ1-2; D remains ambiguous. Germline V gene lookup returns CDR1 SEHNR and CDR2 FQNEAQ (reference sequence). V lost 9 bases, J lost 7 bases, and 15 bases lay in between. The CDR3 covers 12 residues. The CDR3 loop is CASTDGITGYTF. The CDR3 DNA sequence: TGTGCCAGTACGGACGGCATAACTGGCTACACCTTC.

The table lists this clone with a few counts. The chain employs TRBV11-3 and TRBJ1-3; tentatively, D is TRBD1 (6 bases). The germline V gene has CDR1 SGHNT and CDR2 YENEEA. V was shortened by 0 bases and J by 0 bases, with 12 bases between the two germline ends. The CDR3 totals 17 residues. CDR3 nucleotides: TGTGCCAGCAGCTTAGATTCAGGGGTCTTCTCTGGAAACACCATATATTTT. As protein: CASSLDSGVFSGNTIYF.

V and J are TRBV7-7 and TRBJ2-1; 13 bases line up with TRBD2. The junction had 3 bases not matched to a gene; V was cut back by 4 bases and J by 9 bases. Germline assignment: CDR1 SSHAT and CDR2 FNYEAQ (reference sequence). This CDR3 comprises 14 residues. The CDR3 nucleotides are TGTGCCAGCAGCTCAGGACTAGCGGGGGCTGAGCAGTTCTTC. Translated, it gives CASSSGLAGAEQFF.

The chain employs TRBV19 and TRBJ2-5; 10 positions match TRBD2. Germline V gene lookup returns CDR1 LNHDA and CDR2 SQIVND (reference sequence). Trimming at V came to 6 bases and at J to 3 bases, leaving 1 base not matched to a gene. CDR3 size: 13 residues. CDR3 residues: CASRTSGEETQYF. The CDR3 DNA reads TGTGCCAGTAGAACTAGCGGGGAAGAGACCCAGTACTTC.

V usage is TRBV11-2 and J usage is TRBJ2-2; 7 bases agree with TRBD1. CDR1 is SGHAT, CDR2 FQNNGV, per germline. The CDR3 sequence is 15 residues long. V was clipped by 3 bases and J by 5 bases; unmatched bases: 6. The CDR3 is CASSFEGARTGELFF. The DNA of the CDR3 is TGTGCCAGCAGCTTTGAGGGGGCGAGGACCGGGGAGCTGTTTTTT.

The gene calls are TRBV5-4 and TRBJ1-1, with D uncertain. The CDR3 is 13 residues long. Trimming removed 0 bases at V and 13 bases at J, with 16 bases between. Germline V gene data show CDR1 as SGHNT and CDR2 as YYREEE (reference sequence). CDR3 coding DNA: TGTGCCAGCAGCTTGGACAGAACCTCTGGGGATTTCTTT. Translation gives CASSLDRTSGDFF.

This clone was seen only a few times. V gene TRBV6-1 combines with J gene TRBJ1-3; possible D gene TRBD1, 5 bases. The length of the CDR3 is 15 residues. Looked up from germline, CDR1 is MNHNS and CDR2 is SASEGT. V was trimmed by 3 bases and J by 2 bases, leaving 11 bases between them. The CDR3 nucleotides are TGTGCCAGCAGTGAGCAGGGTTCGCCTGGAAACACCATATATTTT. Translation gives CASSEQGSPGNTIYF.

The chain combines TRBV18 with TRBJ2-1; 9 nucleotides line up with TRBD2. V lost 2 bases and J lost 3; bases outside the gene matches: 2. Germline CDR1 is KGHSH and CDR2 is LQKENI. The CDR3 length is 15 residues. In DNA form, the CDR3 reads TGTGCCAGCTCACCAGGGACTAGCAACTACAATGAGCAGTTCTTC. Amino acid sequence: CASSPGTSNYNEQFF.

The V call is TRBV2, the J call TRBJ2-5; weak D call: TRBD2 (5 bases). Gene TRBJ2-7 matches the end of the DNA better, so the J call may be wrong. The germline gives CDR1 SNHLY, CDR2 FYNNEI. This CDR3 region has 14 residues. Here the CDR3 reads CASNSRGNVYEQYF. The CDR3 coding sequence is TGTGCCAGCAACTCTCGAGGGAACGTCTACGAGCAGTACTTC.

The rearrangement uses TRBV18 and TRBJ1-2, with TRBD1 as a possible D gene (6 bases). V lost 4 bases and J lost 6, with 12 bases in between. This CDR3 is 13 amino acids long. Per the germline V gene, CDR1 is KGHSH and CDR2 is LQKENI. CDR3 sequence (DNA): TGTGCCAGCTCACGCCAGGGGTTTGATGGCTACACCTTC. Residues: CASSRQGFDGYTF.

V gene TRBV7-2 combines with J gene TRBJ2-5, with D uncertain. The J call could be wrong; TRBJ2-7 is a better fit for the DNA end. The CDR3 is 12 amino acids. CDR1 is SGHTA and CDR2 is FQGNSA in the germline V gene. The chain's CDR3 is CASSLVLFEQYF. The DNA of the CDR3 is TGTGCCAGCAGCTTAGTCTTATTCGAGCAGTACTTC.

The CDR3 nucleotides read TGCGCCAGCAGCTTGGCTCTGCTCTCTGGAAACACCATATATTTT. It specifies CASSLALLSGNTIYF. J is TRBJ1-3 and V is TRBV5-1; no firm D call. CDR3 length equals 15 residues. Trimming pared 0 bases from V and 0 bases from J, leaving 7 bases between. Germline V CDR1 and CDR2: SGHRS, YFSETQ.

CDR3 region: CASGLNTEAFF. In DNA, the CDR3 is TGTGCTAGTGGTCTGAACACTGAAGCTTTCTTT. The rearrangement joins TRBV12-5 to TRBJ1-1; the D is unclear. V was cut by 5 bases and J by 0 bases, with 1 base left in between. The CDR3 is 11 amino acids. The V gene's germline CDR1 is LGHNT and CDR2 FRNRAP.

The rearrangement joins TRBV6-5 to TRBJ1-2; D perhaps matches TRBD1 (6 bases). The V end lost 6 bases, the J end lost 0 bases, and 11 bases lay between the germline ends. The CDR3 runs to 14 residues. Germline CDR1 and CDR2: MNHEY and SVGAGI. The CDR3 coding sequence is TGTGCCAGCAGCGTACAGGGCGCTAACTATGGCTACACCTTC. It is translated as CASSVQGANYGYTF.

CDR3 in amino acids: CASSFGQPFPGELFF. CDR3 DNA sequence: TGTGCCAGCAGCTTTGGGCAACCCTTCCCCGGGGAGCTGTTTTTT. V and J are TRBV27 and TRBJ2-2; D not resolved. Germline V CDR1 and CDR2: MNHEY, SMNVEV (reference sequence). V shed 6 bases and J shed 6 bases, with 17 bases lying between them. This CDR3 has 15 amino acids.

This clone was seen only a few times. This sequence joins TRBV5-4 and TRBJ2-7; no clear D. This CDR3 is 13 amino acids long. Germline-derived CDR1 and CDR2 are SGHNT and YYREEE (reference sequence). The V end was cut by 0 bases, the J end by 2 bases, with 6 bases between. The CDR3 region is CASSLGGPYEQYF. CDR3 nucleotides: TGTGCCAGCAGCTTGGGTGGGCCCTACGAGCAGTACTTC.

This clone was seen just once. The genes are TRBV2 and TRBJ1-2, with 7 nucleotides matching TRBD1. V lost 7 bases to trimming and J lost 7 bases; unmatched junction nucleotides: 18. The CDR3 is 16 amino acids. Looked up from germline, CDR1 is SNHLY and CDR2 is FYNNEI. In DNA, the CDR3 is TGTGCCAGCACCACCACAGGGGCCCTTTGGGGGGGTGGCTACACCTTC. It encodes CASTTTGALWGGGYTF.

This sequence joins TRBV15 and TRBJ2-5, with TRBD2 matching 13 bases. J lost 2 bases, V lost 1 base, and 4 bases had no gene match. The V gene's germline CDR1 is LNHNV and CDR2 YYDKDF (reference sequence). CDR3 length equals 17 residues. The CDR3 DNA reads as TGTGCCACCAGCAGAGGTGGACTAGCGGGGGAACAAGAGACCCAGTACTTC. Its protein is CATSRGGLAGEQETQYF. Full variable domain (missing parts from reference TRBV15 and TRBJ2-5): DAMVIQNPRYQVTQFGKPVTLSCSQTLNHNVMYWYQQKSSQAPKLLFHYYDKDFNNEADTPDNFQSRRPNTSFCFLDIRSPGLGDTAMYLCATSRGGLAGEQETQYFGPGTRLLVL.